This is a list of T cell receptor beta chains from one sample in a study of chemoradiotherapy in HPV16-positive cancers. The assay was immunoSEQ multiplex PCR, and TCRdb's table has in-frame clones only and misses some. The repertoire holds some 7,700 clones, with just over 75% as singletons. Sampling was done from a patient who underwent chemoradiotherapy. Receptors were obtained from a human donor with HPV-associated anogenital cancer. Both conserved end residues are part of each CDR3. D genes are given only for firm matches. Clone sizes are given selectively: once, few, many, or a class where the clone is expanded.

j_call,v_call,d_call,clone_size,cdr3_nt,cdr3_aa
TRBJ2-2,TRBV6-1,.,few,TGTGCCAGCAGAGCAGGGACCGCGAACACCGGGGAGCTGTTTTTT,CASRAGTANTGELFF
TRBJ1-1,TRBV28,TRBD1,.,TGTGCCAGCAGTTTAGACAGGGGAGCTTTCTTT,CASSLDRGAFF
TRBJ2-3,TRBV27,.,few,TGTGCCAGCAGTTTTCGGGGGGATACGCAGTATTTT,CASSFRGDTQYF
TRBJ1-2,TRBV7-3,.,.,TGTGCCAGCAGCTTAAGCGGTGGCGAGGGCTACACCTTC,CASSLSGGEGYTF
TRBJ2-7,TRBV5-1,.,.,TGCGCCAGCAGCGACTCCTACGAGCAGTACTTC,CASSDSYEQYF
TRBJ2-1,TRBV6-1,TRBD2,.,TGTGCCAGCAGTGAGTTCAGGAGGACTAGCGGTCACAATGAGCAGTTCTTC,CASSEFRRTSGHNEQFF
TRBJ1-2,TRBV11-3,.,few,TGTGCCAGCAGCTTAGAAGGCCGGGGGGGAAACTATGGCTACACCTTC,CASSLEGRGGNYGYTF
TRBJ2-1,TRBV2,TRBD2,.,TGTGCCAGCAGCCTACTAGCGGACCAATACAATGAGCAGTTCTTC,CASSLLADQYNEQFF
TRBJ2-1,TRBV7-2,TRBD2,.,TGTGCCAGCAGCTCGTTTCCGCGGGGGGGCAGGCGCGATGAGCAGTTCTTC,CASSSFPRGGRRDEQFF
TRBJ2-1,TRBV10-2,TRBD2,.,TGCGCCAGCAGTGAGTTACTAGCGGGTGTCGGCAATGAGCAGTTCTTC,CASSELLAGVGNEQFF
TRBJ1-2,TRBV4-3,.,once,TGCGCCAGCAGCCAAGACACCGGGCTCGGCTACACCTTC,CASSQDTGLGYTF
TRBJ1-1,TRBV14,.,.,TGTGCCAGCAGCCAAGGGGGTTTTACTGAAGCTTTCTTT,CASSQGGFTEAFF
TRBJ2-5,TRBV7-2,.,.,TGTGCCAGCAGCCCGCAAAGGCAAGAGACCCAGTACTTC,CASSPQRQETQYF
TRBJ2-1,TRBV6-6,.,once,TGTGCCAGCAGACAGCTTAACAATGAGCAGTTCTTC,CASRQLNNEQFF
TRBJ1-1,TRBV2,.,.,TGTGCCAGCAGTGAAGGGGGGGCACAGAACACTGAAGCTTTCTTT,CASSEGGAQNTEAFF
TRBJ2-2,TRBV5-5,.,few,TGTGCCAGCAATACACAGTTACGGGACGCCGGGGAGCTGTTTTTT,CASNTQLRDAGELFF
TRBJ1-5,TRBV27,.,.,TGTGCCAGCAGTTTTTTGTTCGATCAGCCCCAGCATTTT,CASSFLFDQPQHF
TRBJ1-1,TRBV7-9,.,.,TGTGCCAGCAGCTCCGAGGTAACACTGAACACTGAAGCTTTCTTT,CASSSEVTLNTEAFF
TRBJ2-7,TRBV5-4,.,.,TGTGCCAGCAGCTTGGCCGGACAGAGAGTCTACGAGCAGTACTTC,CASSLAGQRVYEQYF
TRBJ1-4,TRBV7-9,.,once,TGTGCCAGCAGCACGGGGACAACAACTAATGAAAAACTGTTTTTT,CASSTGTTTNEKLFF
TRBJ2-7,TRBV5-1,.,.,TGCGCCAGCAGCTCACAGGCAGGGTCAACCTACGAGCAGTACTTC,CASSSQAGSTYEQYF
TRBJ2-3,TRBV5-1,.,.,TGCGCCAGCAGCTTGGAGCCCTCCACAGATACGCAGTATTTT,CASSLEPSTDTQYF
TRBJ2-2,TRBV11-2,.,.,TGTGCCAGCAGTTCGGCCCTGAACACCGGGGAGCTGTTTTTT,CASSSALNTGELFF
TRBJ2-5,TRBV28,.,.,TGTGCTTGCCAGGGGACGTTGGGGTGGGAGACCCAGTACTTC,CACQGTLGWETQYF
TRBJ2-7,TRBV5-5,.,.,TGTGCCAGCAGCCAAAGGGTGATGGCGGGCGCAAGCACGGGCTACGAGCAGTACTTC,CASSQRVMAGASTGYEQYF
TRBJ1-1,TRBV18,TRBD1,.,TGTGCCAGCTCACTGCGGACAGGGGAGGTGACCACTGAAGCTTTCTTT,CASSLRTGEVTTEAFF
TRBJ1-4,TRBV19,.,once,TGTGCCACTGGACGGTTTAATGAAAAACTGTTTTTT,CATGRFNEKLFF
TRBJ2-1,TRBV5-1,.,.,TGCGCCAGCAGCTCCCCGGCGGATAACTCCTACAATGAGCAGTTCTTC,CASSSPADNSYNEQFF
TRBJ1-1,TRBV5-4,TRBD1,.,TGTGCCAGCAGCAGAGAGACAGGGGGCCGAGGGAACACTGAAGCTTTCTTT,CASSRETGGRGNTEAFF
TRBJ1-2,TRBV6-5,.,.,TGTGCCAGCAGTTCCCCCGGGGGTAACTATGGCTACACCTTC,CASSSPGGNYGYTF
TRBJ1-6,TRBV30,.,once,TGTGCCTGGACTCGGGAGGGTAATTCACCCCTCCACTTT,CAWTREGNSPLHF
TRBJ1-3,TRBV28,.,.,TGTGCCAGCAGTTTAACAGGGAGGTCTGGAAACACCATATATTTT,CASSLTGRSGNTIYF
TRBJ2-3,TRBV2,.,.,TGTGCCGCCGCGGGGGGACAGGTTAGCACAGATACGCAGTATTTT,CAAAGGQVSTDTQYF
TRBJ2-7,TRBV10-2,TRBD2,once,TGCGCCAGCACCGACGGGGGGTTCGAGCAGTACTTC,CASTDGGFEQYF
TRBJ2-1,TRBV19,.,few,TGTGCCAGTAGTATTTCGCGGATCTCCTACAATGAGCAGTTCTTC,CASSISRISYNEQFF
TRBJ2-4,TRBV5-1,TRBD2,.,TGCGCCAGCAGCTTGAGGTGGCGGGGGGTCAAAAACATTCAGTACTTC,CASSLRWRGVKNIQYF
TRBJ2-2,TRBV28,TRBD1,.,TGTGCCAGCAGTTTAATAACAGGACAGGGCAGAGGGGCCGGGGAGCTGTTTTTT,CASSLITGQGRGAGELFF